This passage covers 27 T cell receptor beta chains from one sample sequenced in a study of tumor-infiltrating lymphocytes in localized non-small cell lung cancer. The protocol was immunoSEQ multiplex PCR, while the TCRdb copy is restricted to in-frame clones and leaves out a portion. This repertoire shows around 9,000 clones, over 65% found once; its top ten account for roughly a sixth. What was sequenced was uninvolved lung tissue not adjacent to the tumor. These receptors were taken from a human donor with non-small cell lung cancer.

The V gene is TRBV19, the J gene TRBJ1-5; a possible D gene is TRBD1 (5 bases). The CDR3 totals 15 residues. Trimming removed 5 bases from V and 2 bases from J, with 13 bases in between. Germline V gives CDR1 LNHDA, CDR2 SQIVND (reference sequence). In DNA form, the CDR3 reads TGTGCCAGTAGTCGAAAAGGGGCAGGCAATCAGCCCCAGCATTTT. It codes for CASSRKGAGNQPQHF.

The V gene is TRBV6-6, the J gene TRBJ2-4, with TRBD1 identical over 8 bases. Germline assignment: CDR1 MNHNY and CDR2 SVGAGI (reference sequence). This CDR3 is 15 amino acids long. V trimming: 6 bases; J trimming: 3 bases; junction bases outside the gene matches: 7. In DNA, the CDR3 is TGTGCCAGCAGCTCTCGACAGGGGCGCAAAAACATTCAGTACTTC. Its protein is CASSSRQGRKNIQYF.

The chain combines TRBV7-8 with TRBJ2-1, with 11 bases that match TRBD2. The junction had 5 bases not matched to a gene; V was cut back by 0 bases and J by 10 bases. Germline CDR1 is SGHVS and CDR2 is FQNEAQ. There are 15 residues in the CDR3. CDR3 loop: CASSLASGGVREQFF. CDR3 sequence (DNA): TGTGCCAGCAGCTTAGCTAGCGGGGGGGTAAGGGAGCAGTTCTTC.

The chain carries TRBV19 and TRBJ1-3, with D maybe TRBD1 (5 bases). This CDR3 is 16 amino acids long. Trimming stripped 7 bases from V and 0 bases from J, with 16 bases between. Germline loops: CDR1 LNHDA, CDR2 SQIVND (reference sequence). The DNA for the CDR3 is TGTGCCAGTACCACCCGGGGGTTAAACTCTGGAAACACCATATATTTT. Translation gives CASTTRGLNSGNTIYF.

J is TRBJ1-1 and V is TRBV7-2; possible D gene TRBD1, 6 bases. This CDR3 comprises 14 residues. Trimming shortened V by 3 bases and J by 6 bases, and 14 bases separated the two germline ends. The germline CDR1 and CDR2 sequences are SGHTA and FQGNSA. CDR3 DNA sequence: TGTGCCAGCAGCTTCGGGGGGGCGGGCGCTGAAGCTTTCTTT. Its protein is CASSFGGAGAEAFF. The entire variable domain, with the rest obtained from reference TRBV7-2 and TRBJ1-1, is as follows: GAGVSQSPSNKVTEKGKDVELRCDPISGHTALYWYRQSLGQGLEFLIYFQGNSAPDKSGLPSDRFSAERTGGSVSTLTIQRTQQEDSAVYLCASSFGGAGAEAFFGQGTRLTVV.

The V and J genes are TRBV2 and TRBJ1-5; no clear D gene. Germline CDR1 and CDR2: SNHLY and FYNNEI. This CDR3 spans 13 amino acids. V dropped 9 bases and J dropped 0 bases, with 9 bases sitting between them. The CDR3: CASGQDSNQPQHF. For the CDR3, the DNA is TGTGCCAGTGGGCAAGATAGCAATCAGCCCCAGCATTTT. The whole variable domain, remainder taken from reference TRBV2 and TRBJ1-5, is EPEVTQTPSHQVTQMGQEVILRCVPISNHLYFYWYRQILGQKVEFLVSFYNNEISEKSEIFDDQFSVERPDGSNFTLKIRSTKLEDSAMYFCASGQDSNQPQHFGDGTRLSIL.

This rearrangement joins TRBV9 to TRBJ2-7; 7 bases are a match to TRBD1. The V gene end was trimmed by 4 bases and the J gene end by 5 bases; junction bases not matched to a gene: 12. This CDR3 contains 15 residues. The V gene's germline CDR1 is SGDLS and CDR2 YYNGEE. The DNA of the CDR3 is TGTGCCAGCAGCCCAAGGGACAGCCCCCGGAACGAGCAGTACTTC. It codes for CASSPRDSPRNEQYF. The whole variable domain, remainder taken from reference TRBV9 and TRBJ2-7, is DSGVTQTPKHLITATGQRVTLRCSPRSGDLSVYWYQQSLDQGLQFLIQYYNGEERAKGNILERFSAQQFPDLHSELNLSSLELGDSALYFCASSPRDSPRNEQYFGPGTRLTVT.

The V and J genes are TRBV6-6 and TRBJ2-7, with D perhaps being TRBD1 or TRBD2 (6 bases each). The V end lost 6 bases, the J end lost 5 bases, and 17 bases lay between the germline ends. The germline V gene encodes CDR1 MNHNY and CDR2 SVGAGI (reference sequence). CDR3 length equals 14 residues. CDR3 in DNA: TGTGCCAGCAGGGGGGGCGACAGGCCCAACGAGCAGTACTTC. This gives the protein CASRGGDRPNEQYF.

The chain couples TRBV21-1 to TRBJ2-1. TRBV21-1 counts as a pseudogene. The CDR3 covers 16 residues. CDR3 bases: TGTGCCAGCCCAAGGCCCCCGAAAGAGAAAAACAATGAGCAGTTCTTC. Its protein product is CASPRPPKEKNNEQFF.

The chain links TRBV5-1 to TRBJ1-1; 9 bases are shared with TRBD1. The V gene end was trimmed by 3 bases and the J gene end by 2 bases; junction bases not matched to a gene: 2. CDR1 SGHRS and CDR2 YFSETQ come from the germline V gene. CDR3 length: 14 amino acids. Written as DNA, the CDR3 is TGCGCCAGCAGCTGGGGACAGGGCAACACTGAAGCTTTCTTT. Translating it yields CASSWGQGNTEAFF.

This sequence joins TRBV6-1 and TRBJ1-1, with 10 nucleotides matching TRBD1. The CDR3 covers 13 residues. Germline lookup yields CDR1 MNHNS and CDR2 SASEGT. V was clipped by 10 bases and J by 2 bases; unmatched bases: 4. The CDR3 region has the DNA TGTGCCACTTGGACAGGGGGAAACACTGAAGCTTTCTTT. This translates into CATWTGGNTEAFF.

The chain combines TRBV5-6 with TRBJ1-2; weak D call: TRBD1 (5 bases). Trimming removed 5 bases from V and 2 bases from J, with 13 bases in between. The CDR3 consists of 14 residues. Per the germline V gene, CDR1 is SGHDT and CDR2 is YYEEEE. The CDR3 DNA sequence: TGTGCCAGCAGTGGCAGGGCCATGAACTATGGCTACACCTTC. Translated: CASSGRAMNYGYTF.

The chain uses TRBV6-5 and TRBJ2-7; D tentatively reads TRBD1 or TRBD2 (5 bases each). Trimming took off 4 bases at V and 0 bases at J, with 10 bases between the two ends. The CDR3 loop spans 14 amino acids. CDR1 and CDR2 from the germline V gene are MNHEY and SVGAGI. CDR3: CASSFSGASYEQYF. CDR3 in DNA: TGTGCCAGCAGTTTCTCCGGGGCCTCCTACGAGCAGTACTTC.

J is TRBJ2-5 and V is TRBV5-1; TRBD2 matches at 8 bases. The junction had 7 bases not matched to a gene; V was cut back by 0 bases and J by 3 bases. The CDR3 runs to 16 residues. The germline V gene encodes CDR1 SGHRS and CDR2 YFSETQ. Here the CDR3 reads CASSLEVLAGKETQYF. CDR3 nucleotide sequence: TGCGCCAGCAGCTTGGAAGTTCTAGCGGGCAAAGAGACCCAGTACTTC.

V gene TRBV6-4 combines with J gene TRBJ2-2; D uncertain. V was shortened by 5 bases and J by 8 bases, with 9 bases between the two germline ends. Germline V gives CDR1 MRHNA, CDR2 SNTAGT. There are 12 residues in the CDR3. The CDR3 loop reads CASSSLLGELFF. In DNA form, the CDR3 reads TGTGCCAGCAGTTCCTTATTGGGGGAGCTGTTTTTT.

The J gene is TRBJ1-1, the V gene TRBV2; D unresolved. V dropped 6 bases and J dropped 3 bases, with 5 bases sitting between them. This CDR3 spans 11 amino acids. The V gene's germline CDR1 is SNHLY and CDR2 FYNNEI. The CDR3 protein is CASRDYTEAFF. In nucleotides, the CDR3 is TGTGCCAGCAGAGACTACACTGAAGCTTTCTTT.

This clone has only one observation. V and J are TRBV27 and TRBJ2-1, with 14 bases aligning to TRBD2. The CDR3 length is 17 residues. V gave up 0 bases and J gave up 4 bases; unmatched junction bases: 2. From germline, CDR1 is MNHEY and CDR2 SMNVEV (reference sequence). The CDR3: CASSLSGTSGGYNEQFF. The CDR3 DNA reads as TGTGCCAGCAGTTTATCGGGGACTAGCGGGGGATACAATGAGCAGTTCTTC.

This rearrangement joins TRBV6-6 to TRBJ2-2; D is uncertain. The CDR3 is 12 amino acids. The germline V and J ends were trimmed by 4 bases and 0 bases, with 0 bases remaining between them. The germline V gene has CDR1 MNHNY and CDR2 SVGAGI (reference sequence). The CDR3 spells CASSSNTGELFF. CDR3 coding DNA: TGTGCCAGCAGTTCGAACACCGGGGAGCTGTTTTTT.

The sample holds one count of this clone. The chain couples TRBV7-2 to TRBJ2-5; D remains unclear. CDR1 and CDR2 from the germline V gene are SGHTA and FQGNSA. V dropped 1 base and J dropped 2 bases, with 5 bases sitting between them. This CDR3 comprises 13 residues. The CDR3 DNA reads TGTGCCAGCAGCTTAGAGTTGCAAGAGACCCAGTACTTC. Protein product: CASSLELQETQYF.

The J gene is TRBJ2-7, the V gene TRBV4-2; D is unresolved. This CDR3 has 14 amino acids. Germline V lookup: CDR1 LGHNA, CDR2 YNFKEQ. V was trimmed by 1 base and J by 3 bases, leaving 10 bases between them. This CDR3 is CASSQVGGDYEQYF. The CDR3 bases are TGTGCCAGCAGCCAAGTGGGCGGAGACTACGAGCAGTACTTC.

The CDR3 nucleotides read TGTGCCAGCAGCGCTGGACCTCCGAGCTCCTATAATTCACCCCTCCACTTT. This translates into CASSAGPPSSYNSPLHF. The J gene is TRBJ1-6, the V gene TRBV7-8; no definite D call. CDR3 length: 17 residues. Trimming took 5 bases from V and 0 from J, leaving 14 bases between them. Germline V gene data show CDR1 as SGHVS and CDR2 as FQNEAQ.

The CDR3 DNA reads as TGTGCCAGCAGCTTGGAGGGGGGGCCAGGAGATACGCAGTATTTT. This gives the protein CASSLEGGPGDTQYF. The chain uses TRBV11-3 and TRBJ2-3; weak D call: TRBD2 (7 bases). Germline V lookup: CDR1 SGHNT, CDR2 YENEEA. The V end was cut by 3 bases, the J end by 5 bases, with 15 bases between. The CDR3 runs to 15 residues.

This rearrangement joins TRBV5-4 to TRBJ2-1, with 9 bases identical to TRBD2. V was clipped by 1 base and J by 10 bases; unmatched bases: 6. The V gene's germline CDR1 is SGHNT and CDR2 YYREEE (reference sequence). The CDR3 is 14 amino acids. This CDR3 is CASSLTRGGQEQFF. CDR3 DNA: TGTGCCAGCAGCTTGACGCGGGGGGGCCAGGAGCAGTTCTTC.

The chain couples TRBV19 to TRBJ1-1; D gene uncertain. Germline CDR1 and CDR2: LNHDA and SQIVND (reference sequence). The CDR3 is made up of 13 amino acids. V dropped 3 bases and J dropped 3 bases, with 8 bases sitting between them. The CDR3 DNA sequence: TGTGCCAGTAGTATGGGCGTCTACACTGAAGCTTTCTTT. It encodes CASSMGVYTEAFF.

This clone was found a few times. The rearrangement links TRBV10-3 to TRBJ2-2, with D unclear. Germline assignment: CDR1 ENHRY and CDR2 SYGVKD. The V gene lost 4 bases and the J gene lost 4 bases, with 13 bases spanning the gap. The CDR3 contains 15 residues. The CDR3, as DNA: TGTGCCATCAGTGGTAATTCGGCTGGCACCGGGGAGCTGTTTTTT. This sequence encodes CAISGNSAGTGELFF.

The V gene is TRBV19, the J gene TRBJ1-2, with D hard to call. V was pared by 9 bases and J by 4 bases, with 27 bases between. CDR3 length equals 17 residues. In germline, CDR1 is LNHDA, CDR2 SQIVND (reference sequence). CDR3 bases: TGTGCCAGCCCCCCATCTCTCACAGCCACCAGATCCTATGGCTACACCTTC. Its translation: CASPPSLTATRSYGYTF.

V usage is TRBV7-8 and J usage is TRBJ2-5; 8 bases align to TRBD1. This CDR3 has 17 residues. Germline lookup yields CDR1 SGHVS and CDR2 FQNEAQ. V lost 4 bases to trimming and J lost 5 bases; unmatched junction nucleotides: 15. The CDR3 here is CASSWDNWTGRGETQYF. The CDR3 bases are TGTGCCAGCAGCTGGGATAATTGGACAGGGCGCGGGGAGACCCAGTACTTC. The complete variable domain, with remaining parts taken from reference TRBV7-8 and TRBJ2-5, reads GAGVSQSPRYKVAKRGQDVALRCDPISGHVSLFWYQQALGQGPEFLTYFQNEAQLDKSGLPSDRFFAERPEGSVSTLKIQRTQQEDSAVYLCASSWDNWTGRGETQYFGPGTRLLVL.